This T cell receptor beta chain was captured in a study of regulatory T cells in long-lasting Graves disease. Study-wide context: Graves' disease counted as persistent after over 5 years of antithyroid drugs with positive TSH receptor antibodies. Study-level results: Lower TCR diversity characterized persistent Graves' patients relative to newly diagnosed patients.

The TCR beta library used iRepertoire HTBI primers with Arm-PCR amplification of CDR3. TCRdb redid the calling of the multiplex PCR reads with MiXCR, one entry per CDR3 protein. The table shows around 460,000 distinct CDR3 sequences, with roughly 21% occurring only once. The V gene lost 7 bases and the J gene lost 3 bases, with 12 bases spanning the gap. This CDR3 spans 13 amino acids. This clonotype was recorded many times. What it binds is not known. Documented time point: persistent/refractory GD, antithyroid drugs over 5 years with positive TRAb. With RNA extracted from PBMCs as input, the TCR library was made.

Source: peripheral blood mononuclear cells (PBMCs), taken when the disease was refractory, from a patient treated with antithyroid drugs. The V and J genes are TRBV12-3 or TRBV12-4 and TRBJ2-5; D is undetermined. This sequence originates from a female donor with Graves disease. The CDR3 protein is CASTSGPEETQYF. CDR3 nucleotides: TGTGCCAGCACCTCTGGCCCGGAAGAGACCCAGTACTTC.